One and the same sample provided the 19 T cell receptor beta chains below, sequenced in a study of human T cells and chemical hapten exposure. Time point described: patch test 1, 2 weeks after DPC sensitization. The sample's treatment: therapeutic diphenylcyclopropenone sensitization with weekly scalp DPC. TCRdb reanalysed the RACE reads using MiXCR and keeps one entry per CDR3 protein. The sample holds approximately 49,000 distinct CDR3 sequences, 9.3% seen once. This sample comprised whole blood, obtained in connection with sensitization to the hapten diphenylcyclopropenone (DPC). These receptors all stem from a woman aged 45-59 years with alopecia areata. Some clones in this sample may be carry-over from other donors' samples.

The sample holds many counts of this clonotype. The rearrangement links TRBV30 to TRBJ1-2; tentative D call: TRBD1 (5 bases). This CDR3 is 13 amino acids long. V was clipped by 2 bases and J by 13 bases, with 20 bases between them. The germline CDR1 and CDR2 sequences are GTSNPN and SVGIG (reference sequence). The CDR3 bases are TGTGCCTGGAGTATCGGGACCGGGCCCCGAGGCACCTTC. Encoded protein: CAWSIGTGPRGTF.

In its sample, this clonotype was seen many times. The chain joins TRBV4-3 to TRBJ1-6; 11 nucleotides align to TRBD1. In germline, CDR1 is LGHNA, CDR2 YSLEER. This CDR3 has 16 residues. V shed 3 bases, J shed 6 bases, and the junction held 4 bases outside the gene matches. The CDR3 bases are TGCGCCAGCAGCCACGGACAGGGGGCTACTAATTCACCCCTCCACTTT. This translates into CASSHGQGATNSPLHF.

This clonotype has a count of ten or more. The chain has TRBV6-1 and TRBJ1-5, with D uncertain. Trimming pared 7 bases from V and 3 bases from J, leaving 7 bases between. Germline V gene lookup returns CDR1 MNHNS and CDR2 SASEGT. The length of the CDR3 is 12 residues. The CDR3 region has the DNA TGTGCCAGCAAGGTACACAATCAGCCCCAGCATTTT. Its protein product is CASKVHNQPQHF.

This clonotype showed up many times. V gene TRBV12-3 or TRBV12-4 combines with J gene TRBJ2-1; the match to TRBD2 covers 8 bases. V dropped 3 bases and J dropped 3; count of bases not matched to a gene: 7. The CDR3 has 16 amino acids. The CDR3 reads CASSFTSGTFYNEQFF. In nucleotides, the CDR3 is TGTGCCAGCAGTTTCACTAGCGGAACGTTCTACAATGAGCAGTTCTTC.

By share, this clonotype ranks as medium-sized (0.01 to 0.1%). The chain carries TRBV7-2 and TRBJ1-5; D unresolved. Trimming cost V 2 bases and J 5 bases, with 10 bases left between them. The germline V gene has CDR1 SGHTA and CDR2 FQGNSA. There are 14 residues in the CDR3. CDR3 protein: CASSLYSGDQPQHF. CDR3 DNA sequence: TGTGCCAGCAGCTTATACTCCGGGGATCAGCCCCAGCATTTT.

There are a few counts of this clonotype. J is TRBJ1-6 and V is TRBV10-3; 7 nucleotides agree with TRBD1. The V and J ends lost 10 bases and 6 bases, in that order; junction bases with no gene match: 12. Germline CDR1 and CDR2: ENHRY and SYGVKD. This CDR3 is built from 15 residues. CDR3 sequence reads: CATLTGEEANSPLHF. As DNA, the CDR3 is TGTGCCACCCTAACAGGGGAGGAAGCTAATTCACCCCTCCACTTT.

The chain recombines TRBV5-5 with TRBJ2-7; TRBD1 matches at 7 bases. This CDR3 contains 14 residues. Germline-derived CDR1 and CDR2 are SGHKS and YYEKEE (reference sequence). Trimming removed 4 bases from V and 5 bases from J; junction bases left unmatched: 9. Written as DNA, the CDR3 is TGTGCCAGCAGCCTATTAGGACAGGCCCACGAGCAGTACTTC. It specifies CASSLLGQAHEQYF.

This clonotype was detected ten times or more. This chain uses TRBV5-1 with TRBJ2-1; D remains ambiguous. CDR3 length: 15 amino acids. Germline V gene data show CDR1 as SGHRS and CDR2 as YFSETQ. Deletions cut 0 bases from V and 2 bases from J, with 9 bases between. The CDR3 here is CASSLEAPTYNEQFF. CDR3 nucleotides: TGCGCCAGCAGCTTGGAGGCACCGACCTACAATGAGCAGTTCTTC.

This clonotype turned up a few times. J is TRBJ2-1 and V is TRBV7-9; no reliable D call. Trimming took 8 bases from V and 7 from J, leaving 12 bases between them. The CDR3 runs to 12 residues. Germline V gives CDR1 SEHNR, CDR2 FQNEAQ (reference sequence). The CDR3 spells CASRGFLNEQFF. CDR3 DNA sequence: TGTGCCAGCCGCGGATTCCTGAATGAGCAGTTCTTC.

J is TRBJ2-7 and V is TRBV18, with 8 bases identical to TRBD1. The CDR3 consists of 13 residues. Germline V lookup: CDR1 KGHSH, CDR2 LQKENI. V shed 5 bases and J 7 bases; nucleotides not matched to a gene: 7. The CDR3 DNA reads TGTGCCAGCTCATCCAGGGGGCGAGGAGAGCAGTACTTC. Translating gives CASSSRGRGEQYF.

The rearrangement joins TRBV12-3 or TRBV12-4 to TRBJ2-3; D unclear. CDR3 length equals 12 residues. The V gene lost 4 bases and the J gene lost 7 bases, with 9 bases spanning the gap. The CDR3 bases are TGTGCCAGCAGTTACCCGGAGTATACGCAGTATTTT. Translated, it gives CASSYPEYTQYF.

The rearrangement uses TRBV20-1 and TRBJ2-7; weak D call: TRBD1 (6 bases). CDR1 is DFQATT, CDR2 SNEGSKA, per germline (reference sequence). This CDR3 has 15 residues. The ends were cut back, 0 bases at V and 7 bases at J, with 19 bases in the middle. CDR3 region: CSARDLARGTGEQYF. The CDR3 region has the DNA TGCAGTGCTAGAGATCTAGCCAGGGGTACAGGGGAGCAGTACTTC.

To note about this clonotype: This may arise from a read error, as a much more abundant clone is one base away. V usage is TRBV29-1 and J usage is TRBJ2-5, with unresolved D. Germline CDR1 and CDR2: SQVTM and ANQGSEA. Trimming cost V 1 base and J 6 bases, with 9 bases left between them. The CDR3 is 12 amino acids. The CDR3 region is CSVEAARKTQYF. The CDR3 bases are TGCAGCGTTGAAGCGGCGAGAAAGACCCAGTACTTC. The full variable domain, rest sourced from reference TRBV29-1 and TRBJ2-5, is SAVISQKPSRDICQRGTSLTIQCQVDSQVTMMFWYRQQPGQSLTLIATANQGSEATYESGFVIDKFPISRPNLTFSTLTVSNMSPEDSSIYLCSVEAARKTQYFGPGTRLLVL.

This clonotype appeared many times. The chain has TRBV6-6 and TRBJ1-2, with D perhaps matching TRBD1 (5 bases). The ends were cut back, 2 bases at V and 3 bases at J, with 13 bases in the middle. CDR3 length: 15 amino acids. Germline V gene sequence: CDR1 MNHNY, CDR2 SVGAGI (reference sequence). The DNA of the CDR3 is TGTGCCAGCAGTTACCCTTCCGGGGCCGACTATGGCTACACCTTC. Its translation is CASSYPSGADYGYTF.

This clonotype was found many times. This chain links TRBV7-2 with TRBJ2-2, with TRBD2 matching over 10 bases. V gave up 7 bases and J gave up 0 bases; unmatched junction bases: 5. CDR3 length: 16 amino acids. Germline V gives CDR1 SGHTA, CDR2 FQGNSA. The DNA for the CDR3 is TGTGCCAGCACAGAACTAGCGGGATCGAACACCGGGGAGCTGTTTTTT. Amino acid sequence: CASTELAGSNTGELFF.

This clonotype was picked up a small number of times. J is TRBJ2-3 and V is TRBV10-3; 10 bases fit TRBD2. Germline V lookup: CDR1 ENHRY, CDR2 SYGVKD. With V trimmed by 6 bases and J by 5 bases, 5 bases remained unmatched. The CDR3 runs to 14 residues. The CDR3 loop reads CAIRLAGAGDTQYF. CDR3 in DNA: TGTGCCATCAGGCTAGCGGGAGCGGGAGATACGCAGTATTTT.

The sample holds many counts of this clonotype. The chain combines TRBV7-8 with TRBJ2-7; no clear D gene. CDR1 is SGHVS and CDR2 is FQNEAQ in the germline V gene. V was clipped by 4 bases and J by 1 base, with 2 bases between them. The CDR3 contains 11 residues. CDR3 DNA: TGTGCCAGCAGCTGGTCCTACGAGCAGTACTTC. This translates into CASSWSYEQYF.

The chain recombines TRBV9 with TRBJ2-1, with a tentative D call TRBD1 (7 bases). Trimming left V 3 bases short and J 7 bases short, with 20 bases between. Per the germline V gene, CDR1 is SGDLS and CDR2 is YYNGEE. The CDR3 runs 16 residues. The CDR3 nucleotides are TGTGCCAGCAGCGAATCCCGACAGGGACTCATGAATGAGCAGTTCTTC. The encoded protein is CASSESRQGLMNEQFF. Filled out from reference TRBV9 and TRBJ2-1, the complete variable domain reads DSGVTQTPKHLITATGQRVTLRCSPRSGDLSVYWYQQSLDQGLQFLIQYYNGEERAKGNILERFSAQQFPDLHSELNLSSLELGDSALYFCASSESRQGLMNEQFFGPGTRLTVL.

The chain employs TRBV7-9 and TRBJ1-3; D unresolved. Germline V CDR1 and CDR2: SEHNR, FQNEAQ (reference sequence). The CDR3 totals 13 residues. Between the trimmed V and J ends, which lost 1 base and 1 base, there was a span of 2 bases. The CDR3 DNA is TGTGCCAGCAGCTTAGGGTCTGGAAACACCATATATTTT. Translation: CASSLGSGNTIYF. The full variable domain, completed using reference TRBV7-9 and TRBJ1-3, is DTGVSQNPRHKITKRGQNVTFRCDPISEHNRLYWYRQTLGQGPEFLTYFQNEAQLEKSRLLSDRFSAERPKGSFSTLEIQRTEQGDSAMYLCASSLGSGNTIYFGEGSWLTVV.